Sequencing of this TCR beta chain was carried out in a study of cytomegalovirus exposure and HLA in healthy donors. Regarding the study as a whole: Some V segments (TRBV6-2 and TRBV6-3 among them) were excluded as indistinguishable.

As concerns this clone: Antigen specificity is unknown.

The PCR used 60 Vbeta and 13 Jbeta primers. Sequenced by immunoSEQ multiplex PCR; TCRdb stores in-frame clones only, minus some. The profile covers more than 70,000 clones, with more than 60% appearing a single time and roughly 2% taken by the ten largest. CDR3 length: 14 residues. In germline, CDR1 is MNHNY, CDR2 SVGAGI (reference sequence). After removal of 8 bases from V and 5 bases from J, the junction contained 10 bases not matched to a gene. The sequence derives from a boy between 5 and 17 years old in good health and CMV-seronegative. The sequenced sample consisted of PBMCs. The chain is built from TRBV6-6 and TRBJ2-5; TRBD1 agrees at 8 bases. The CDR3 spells CASLLDRGGETQYF. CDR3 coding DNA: TGTGCCAGCCTCCTAGACAGGGGAGGCGAGACCCAGTACTTC.